Listed here are 11 T cell receptor beta chains from one sample, sequenced in a study of cytomegalovirus exposure and HLA in healthy donors. PCR primers comprised 60 Vbeta and 13 Jbeta primers. Some clones are missing from TCRdb's copy, which holds only in-frame ones; the method was immunoSEQ multiplex PCR. This table has roughly 150,000 clones, roughly 80% appearing once. The sample taken for sequencing was PBMCs. The receptor set was obtained from a woman aged 45-65 years in good health and CMV-seropositive.

This chain links TRBV5-4 with TRBJ1-2; TRBD1 matches at 7 bases. The V and J ends lost 4 bases and 0 bases, in that order; junction bases with no gene match: 6. In germline, CDR1 is SGHNT, CDR2 YYREEE (reference sequence). This CDR3 region has 15 residues. DNA of the CDR3: TGTGCCAGCAGCCGGGACAGTCGCCCTAACTATGGCTACACCTTC. It specifies CASSRDSRPNYGYTF.

V and J are TRBV5-1 and TRBJ2-1; 7 bases line up with TRBD1. This CDR3 comprises 15 residues. Germline V gene lookup returns CDR1 SGHRS and CDR2 YFSETQ. The V segment lost 0 bases and the J segment 1 base; nucleotides outside the gene matches: 1. The CDR3: CASSLGGQSYNEQFF. The CDR3 DNA reads as TGCGCCAGCAGCTTGGGGGGACAGTCCTACAATGAGCAGTTCTTC.

The chain is built from TRBV5-4 and TRBJ1-6; 7 bases align to TRBD1. V trimming: 4 bases; J trimming: 9 bases; junction bases outside the gene matches: 13. CDR1 and CDR2 (germline): SGHNT, YYREEE (reference sequence). The CDR3 length is 16 residues. CDR3 DNA: TGTGCCAGCAGCCCGTCGGGCGAGGGGGCATTTTCACCCCTCCACTTT. Amino acid sequence: CASSPSGEGAFSPLHF.

This clone appeared once. The rearrangement links TRBV7-8 to TRBJ1-6, with D possibly being TRBD1 (6 bases). Germline loops: CDR1 SGHVS, CDR2 FQNEAQ. V shed 2 bases and J shed 5 bases, with 16 bases lying between them. The length of the CDR3 is 17 residues. CDR3 DNA sequence: TGTGCCAGCAGCTTATTGTGGGGGGGCGCGAATAATTCACCCCTCCACTTT. Residues: CASSLLWGGANNSPLHF.

The J gene is TRBJ1-6, the V gene TRBV19, with 10 positions matching TRBD1. Losses at the gene ends were 7 bases for V and 7 bases for J; bases not matched to a gene: 7. Germline V gene lookup returns CDR1 LNHDA and CDR2 SQIVND (reference sequence). The CDR3 contains 15 residues. CDR3 DNA sequence: TGTGCCAGTACGAGACAGGGGGCCAGGAATTCACCCCTCCACTTT. Protein sequence: CASTRQGARNSPLHF.

This clone was observed a single time. The chain employs TRBV27 and TRBJ2-7; D is ambiguous. Trimming pared 7 bases from V and 5 bases from J, leaving 15 bases between. There are 13 residues in the CDR3. Germline loops: CDR1 MNHEY, CDR2 SMNVEV (reference sequence). The CDR3 DNA follows: TGTGCCAGCAATGCGGTAGTAAATAACGAGCAGTACTTC. Encoded protein: CASNAVVNNEQYF.

V gene TRBV5-8 combines with J gene TRBJ1-2; D is perhaps TRBD1 (5 bases). Trimming stripped 5 bases from V and 10 bases from J, with 12 bases between. The CDR3 extends over 11 amino acids. Germline-derived CDR1 and CDR2 are SGHTS and YDEGEE. CDR3 amino acids: CASSNTGFYTF. Here the CDR3 DNA reads TGTGCCAGCAGTAACACAGGTTTCTACACCTTC.

The chain joins TRBV14 to TRBJ1-1; tentative D call: TRBD1 (6 bases). Trimming pared 4 bases from V and 1 base from J, leaving 13 bases between. There are 15 residues in the CDR3. From germline, CDR1 is SGHDN and CDR2 FVKESK. CDR3 DNA sequence: TGTGCCAGCAGCCGCACTACAGGGTGGAACACTGAAGCTTTCTTT. Protein sequence: CASSRTTGWNTEAFF.

V gene TRBV19 combines with J gene TRBJ1-5; 8 positions agree with TRBD1. This CDR3 spans 15 amino acids. J lost 3 bases, V lost 4 bases, and 5 bases had no gene match. Per germline, CDR1 LNHDA and CDR2 SQIVND (reference sequence). CDR3 sequence (DNA): TGTGCCAGTAGTAGCACAGGGGGATACAATCAGCCCCAGCATTTT. Protein: CASSSTGGYNQPQHF. The entire variable domain, with the rest obtained from reference TRBV19 and TRBJ1-5, is as follows: DGGITQSPKYLFRKEGQNVTLSCEQNLNHDAMYWYRQDPGQGLRLIYYSQIVNDFQKGDIAEGYSVSREKKESFPLTVTSAQKNPTAFYLCASSSTGGYNQPQHFGDGTRLSIL.

V gene TRBV6-4 combines with J gene TRBJ1-1; 9 bases map to TRBD1. With V trimmed by 6 bases and J by 3 bases, 11 bases remained unmatched. The germline V gene has CDR1 MRHNA and CDR2 SNTAGT. This CDR3 is 16 amino acids long. The CDR3 DNA is TGTGCCAGCAGAGCTACAGGGGGCAATGGGTACACTGAAGCTTTCTTT. Translating it yields CASRATGGNGYTEAFF.

Comment on this clone: The sample contains more than one DNA sequence encoding this CDR3. The V call is TRBV7-8, the J call TRBJ2-1; 14 positions agree with TRBD2. The ends lost 4 bases at V and 7 bases at J; junction bases unmatched: 6. The CDR3 covers 16 residues. Germline V lookup: CDR1 SGHVS, CDR2 FQNEAQ. As DNA, the CDR3 is TGTGCCAGCAGCTCCACCGGGACTAGCGGGGGAAATGAGCAGTTCTTC. Amino acids: CASSSTGTSGGNEQFF. Drawing the rest from reference TRBV7-8 and TRBJ2-1, the complete variable domain is GAGVSQSPRYKVAKRGQDVALRCDPISGHVSLFWYQQALGQGPEFLTYFQNEAQLDKSGLPSDRFFAERPEGSVSTLKIQRTQQEDSAVYLCASSSTGTSGGNEQFFGPGTRLTVL.